This T cell receptor beta chain was sequenced for a study of CD8 T cells in ankylosing spondylitis (dated by TCRdb to 2015 to 2018). Regarding the complete study: The study set out to find disease-linked TCR variants by profiling T cell receptor beta repertoires in ankylosing spondylitis patients and healthy donors. Peripheral blood was sampled, and synovial fluid was additionally collected from ankylosing spondylitis patients. In total, the full study cohort was made up of 95 to 110 healthy donors and 20 to 25 ankylosing spondylitis patients.

General study outcomes and caveats: The disease-linked clones showed a CD8+ phenotype and occurred at relatively low frequencies in peripheral blood. Some of the motif variants had been reported before in the synovial fluid and blood of reactive arthritis patients, a finding that suggests common disease-initiation mechanisms. A TCR beta motif of seven or eight highly homologous amino acid variants appeared characteristic of blood from ankylosing spondylitis patients. The disease-linked clones were reported to be significantly enriched in matched synovial fluid samples from ankylosing spondylitis patients.

This clonotype was seen ten or more times. It lacks a known antigen. No quality values exist for individual bases; no much larger clone is one base distant. For CDR1 and CDR2, the germline V gene (reference sequence) lists SEHNR and FQNEAQ. Measured from the cysteine to the phenylalanine, the CDR3 is 12 residues long. Solely the CDR3 DNA is kept, with 36 bases framed from the first base. V drops 5 bases and J drops 5 bases, leaving 7 bases in between. Sequencing relied on an Illumina HiSeq 2500. TCR beta libraries were prepared by quantitative 5'-RACE with molecular barcodes. The published analysis was carried out like this. To identify disease-linked TCR variants, a new computational method was used, one built on a probabilistic model of VDJ rearrangement. TCRdb reanalyzed the raw reads on its own, using fastp at Q25 for trimming and MiXCR for clone calling, and kept in-frame beta chains. Rows are unified per CDR3 protein, each entry keeping the most common DNA and genes. TCRdb, rather than the study authors, made the V and J calls. In this sample the table shows roughly 490,000 distinct CDR3 sequences, over 4% of which occur a single time. The top ten hold 3% to 4% of the sample.

The source material was blood, either unsorted or a sorted T cell fraction (not recorded which). The source of this sequence is a male donor with ankylosing spondylitis. Recombination joined TRBV7-9 with TRBJ1-5; too little of a D gene remains to name it. The DNA reads as follows: TGTGCCAGCAGCCTCATCTATCAGCCCCAGCATTTT. The translation is CASSLIYQPQHF.